This is a list of T cell receptor beta chains from one sample in a study of blood T cells in healthy people across ages. A single record per CDR3 protein comes from TCRdb applying MiXCR to the 5' RACE reads. The sample includes 600,000 or so distinct CDR3 sequences, approximately 30% of them seen just once. Sequencing used blood. The receptors were sampled from a woman aged 80 or older in good health. Each CDR3 is given with its conserved first and last residue. The order of the fields is V gene, J gene, D gene, clone size, CDR3 protein, CDR3 DNA. The D gene is left open where the match is weak. Clone size is not always given. Where it is, it says once, few, many or a class for expanded clones.

v_call: TRBV3-1; j_call: TRBJ1-2; d_call: .; clone_size: many; cdr3_aa: CASSQELSRFGYTF; cdr3_nt: TGTGCCAGCAGCCAAGAGCTAAGTAGGTTCGGCTACACCTTC
v_call: TRBV2; j_call: TRBJ2-7; d_call: .; clone_size: many; cdr3_aa: CASKWERTIYEQYF; cdr3_nt: TGTGCCAGCAAATGGGAACGGACCATCTACGAGCAGTACTTC
v_call: TRBV14; j_call: TRBJ2-1; d_call: .; clone_size: .; cdr3_aa: CASSQDKVLGKFF; cdr3_nt: TGTGCCAGCAGCCAAGATAAGGTCCTCGGGAAGTTCTTC
v_call: TRBV5-6; j_call: TRBJ1-1; d_call: .; clone_size: few; cdr3_aa: CASSSPLNFGEGYTEAFF; cdr3_nt: TGTGCCAGCAGCTCGCCTCTGAACTTTGGGGAAGGATACACTGAAGCTTTCTTT
v_call: TRBV20-1; j_call: TRBJ2-4; d_call: .; clone_size: many; cdr3_aa: CSARSTSKNIQYF; cdr3_nt: TGCAGTGCTAGGTCGACCTCCAAAAACATTCAGTACTTC
v_call: TRBV5-1; j_call: TRBJ1-1; d_call: .; clone_size: .; cdr3_aa: CASSPAPSGTSEAFF; cdr3_nt: TGCGCCAGCAGCCCAGCGCCTTCCGGGACCTCTGAAGCTTTCTTT
v_call: TRBV18; j_call: TRBJ2-7; d_call: .; clone_size: many; cdr3_aa: CASSPITDEQYF; cdr3_nt: TGTGCCAGCTCCCCGATCACCGACGAGCAGTACTTC
v_call: TRBV7-2; j_call: TRBJ2-3; d_call: TRBD2; clone_size: many; cdr3_aa: CASSLSSGGSSTDTQYF; cdr3_nt: TGTGCCAGCAGCTTATCTAGCGGGGGAAGTAGCACAGATACGCAGTATTTT
v_call: TRBV6-1; j_call: TRBJ2-1; d_call: TRBD2; clone_size: many; cdr3_aa: CASSAQPLLAGAHTTYNEQFF; cdr3_nt: TGTGCCAGCAGTGCCCAGCCCCTCCTAGCGGGGGCCCACACAACCTACAATGAGCAGTTCTTC
v_call: TRBV5-1; j_call: TRBJ1-2; d_call: TRBD1; clone_size: many; cdr3_aa: CASSLFVRGQAEGYTF; cdr3_nt: TGCGCCAGCAGCTTATTTGTCCGGGGACAGGCTGAGGGCTACACCTTC
v_call: TRBV18; j_call: TRBJ1-1; d_call: .; clone_size: once; cdr3_aa: CASSPPFEGNRGTEVFF; cdr3_nt: TGTGCCAGCTCACCACCGTTTGAGGGGAACCGCGGCACTGAAGTTTTCTTT
v_call: TRBV6-1; j_call: TRBJ2-2; d_call: TRBD1; clone_size: .; cdr3_aa: CASSVQGAWTGELFF; cdr3_nt: TGTGCCAGCAGTGTTCAGGGGGCATGGACCGGGGAGCTGTTTTTT
v_call: TRBV7-2; j_call: TRBJ2-7; d_call: .; clone_size: many; cdr3_aa: CASSLVRSYEQYF; cdr3_nt: TGTGCCAGCAGCTTAGTTCGGAGTTATGAGCAGTACTTC
v_call: TRBV29-1; j_call: TRBJ1-1; d_call: .; clone_size: .; cdr3_aa: CSAARGTEAFF; cdr3_nt: TGCAGCGCCGCCCGGGGCACTGAAGCTTTCTTT
v_call: TRBV20-1; j_call: TRBJ2-5; d_call: .; clone_size: .; cdr3_aa: CSARDGGLPQETQYF; cdr3_nt: TGCAGTGCTAGAGATGGAGGACTACCCCAAGAGACCCAGTACTTC
v_call: TRBV15; j_call: TRBJ2-3; d_call: TRBD2; clone_size: .; cdr3_aa: CATSRGAGGPGDTQYF; cdr3_nt: TGTGCCACCAGCAGAGGGGCGGGAGGGCCTGGAGATACGCAGTATTTT
v_call: TRBV3-1; j_call: TRBJ1-5; d_call: TRBD1; clone_size: few; cdr3_aa: CASSQTTHGQGAQPQHF; cdr3_nt: TGTGCCAGCAGCCAAACGACGCATGGACAGGGGGCTCAGCCCCAGCATTTT
v_call: TRBV7-2; j_call: TRBJ2-5; d_call: .; clone_size: many; cdr3_aa: CASSLLRGASAQYF; cdr3_nt: TGTGCCAGCAGCTTACTGAGGGGGGCATCGGCCCAGTACTTC
v_call: TRBV11-2; j_call: TRBJ2-1; d_call: .; clone_size: many; cdr3_aa: CATPGKSSYNEQFF; cdr3_nt: TGTGCCACCCCTGGTAAGTCATCCTACAATGAGCAGTTCTTC
v_call: TRBV6-5; j_call: TRBJ2-1; d_call: TRBD2; clone_size: many; cdr3_aa: CASSFFGGAYNEQFF; cdr3_nt: TGTGCCAGCAGTTTTTTCGGGGGGGCCTACAATGAGCAGTTCTTC
v_call: TRBV9; j_call: TRBJ1-2; d_call: .; clone_size: many; cdr3_aa: CASSRVLGDLANYGYTF; cdr3_nt: TGTGCCAGCAGCCGGGTGTTAGGGGACCTTGCTAACTATGGCTACACCTTC
v_call: TRBV5-1; j_call: TRBJ2-7; d_call: TRBD1; clone_size: many; cdr3_aa: CASSLGTRDRRSYEQYF; cdr3_nt: TGCGCCAGCAGCTTGGGCACCCGGGACAGGAGATCCTACGAGCAGTACTTC
v_call: TRBV5-1; j_call: TRBJ2-1; d_call: TRBD2; clone_size: many; cdr3_aa: CASSLTSGYNEQFF; cdr3_nt: TGCGCCAGCAGCTTGACTAGCGGTTACAATGAGCAGTTCTTC
v_call: TRBV12-3/TRBV12-4; j_call: TRBJ2-1; d_call: TRBD2; clone_size: .; cdr3_aa: CASSFGLAGGPEDGQFF; cdr3_nt: TGTGCCAGCAGCTTCGGACTAGCGGGGGGGCCGGAGGATGGGCAGTTCTTC
v_call: TRBV18; j_call: TRBJ2-5; d_call: .; clone_size: many; cdr3_aa: CASSKAQAKRTTQYF; cdr3_nt: TGTGCCAGCTCCAAAGCTCAGGCGAAGAGGACTACTCAGTACTTC
v_call: TRBV20-1; j_call: TRBJ1-1; d_call: .; clone_size: many; cdr3_aa: CSARQQQGTNTEAFF; cdr3_nt: TGCAGTGCTAGACAGCAGCAAGGGACGAACACTGAAGCTTTCTTT
v_call: TRBV5-1; j_call: TRBJ1-3; d_call: TRBD1; clone_size: once; cdr3_aa: CASSLTRQGSSGNTIYF; cdr3_nt: TGCGCCAGCAGCTTAACCCGACAGGGCAGCTCTGGAAACACCATATATTTT
v_call: TRBV10-3; j_call: TRBJ2-7; d_call: .; clone_size: .; cdr3_aa: CAVSVEHPLNEQYF; cdr3_nt: TGTGCCGTCAGTGTGGAACACCCTTTGAACGAGCAGTACTTC
v_call: TRBV20-1; j_call: TRBJ2-3; d_call: TRBD2; clone_size: few; cdr3_aa: CSAARTSGGLTDTQYF; cdr3_nt: TGCAGTGCTGCCCGGACTAGCGGGGGACTCACAGATACGCAGTATTTT
v_call: TRBV30; j_call: TRBJ1-2; d_call: .; clone_size: .; cdr3_aa: CAWSGSGPYGYTF; cdr3_nt: TGTGCCTGGAGTGGTAGCGGACCCTATGGCTACACCTTC
v_call: TRBV2; j_call: TRBJ2-7; d_call: TRBD1; clone_size: many; cdr3_aa: CASSEDRQGGYEQYF; cdr3_nt: TGTGCCAGCAGTGAAGACCGACAGGGGGGATACGAGCAGTACTTC
v_call: TRBV7-9; j_call: TRBJ2-7; d_call: .; clone_size: many; cdr3_aa: CASTPASSYEQYF; cdr3_nt: TGTGCCAGCACTCCCGCGAGCTCCTACGAGCAGTACTTC
v_call: TRBV10-2; j_call: TRBJ2-7; d_call: TRBD1; clone_size: many; cdr3_aa: CASTRDSEQYF; cdr3_nt: TGCGCCAGCACCCGGGACAGCGAGCAGTACTTC
v_call: TRBV20-1; j_call: TRBJ1-6; d_call: .; clone_size: .; cdr3_aa: CSAIPRSQSPLHF; cdr3_nt: TGCAGTGCCATCCCGAGGAGCCAATCACCCCTCCACTTT
v_call: TRBV4-3; j_call: TRBJ2-6; d_call: TRBD1; clone_size: .; cdr3_aa: CASSQKDRGDGANVLTF; cdr3_nt: TGCGCCAGCAGCCAGAAAGACAGGGGGGACGGGGCCAACGTCCTGACTTTC
v_call: TRBV27; j_call: TRBJ2-7; d_call: TRBD1; clone_size: .; cdr3_aa: CASSLQTGTGATEQYF; cdr3_nt: TGTGCCAGCAGTTTACAGACCGGGACAGGGGCTACCGAGCAGTACTTC
v_call: TRBV28; j_call: TRBJ2-7; d_call: TRBD1; clone_size: many; cdr3_aa: CASSPGQGVYEQYF; cdr3_nt: TGTGCCAGCAGCCCGGGACAGGGGGTTTACGAGCAGTACTTC
v_call: TRBV7-3; j_call: TRBJ2-5; d_call: .; clone_size: many; cdr3_aa: CASSSAGSRLETQYF; cdr3_nt: TGTGCCAGCAGCTCGGCAGGGTCTCGGTTGGAGACCCAGTACTTC
v_call: TRBV6-1; j_call: TRBJ1-6; d_call: .; clone_size: .; cdr3_aa: CASSAAGSSYNSPLHF; cdr3_nt: TGTGCCAGCAGCGCTGCTGGGAGCTCCTATAATTCACCCCTCCACTTT
v_call: TRBV7-2; j_call: TRBJ2-5; d_call: TRBD1; clone_size: many; cdr3_aa: CASRRRGQETQYF; cdr3_nt: TGTGCCAGCAGACGCAGGGGGCAAGAGACCCAGTACTTC
v_call: TRBV6-5; j_call: TRBJ1-4; d_call: .; clone_size: many; cdr3_aa: CASRSAPTNEKLFF; cdr3_nt: TGTGCCAGCAGATCAGCCCCAACTAATGAAAAACTGTTTTTT
v_call: TRBV20-1; j_call: TRBJ1-2; d_call: .; clone_size: few; cdr3_aa: CSASLSPGGGSGYTF; cdr3_nt: TGCAGTGCTAGTCTCTCTCCCGGGGGCGGAAGCGGCTACACCTTC
v_call: TRBV30; j_call: TRBJ1-2; d_call: .; clone_size: few; cdr3_aa: CAWSGQDGYTF; cdr3_nt: TGTGCCTGGAGTGGGCAGGATGGCTACACCTTC
v_call: TRBV27; j_call: TRBJ2-1; d_call: .; clone_size: many; cdr3_aa: CASALDRAYNEQFF; cdr3_nt: TGTGCCAGCGCCTTGGACAGAGCTTACAATGAGCAGTTCTTC
v_call: TRBV9; j_call: TRBJ2-7; d_call: .; clone_size: many; cdr3_aa: CASSVADGDYEQYF; cdr3_nt: TGTGCCAGCAGCGTGGCGGACGGTGACTACGAGCAGTACTTC
v_call: TRBV29-1; j_call: TRBJ1-2; d_call: .; clone_size: many; cdr3_aa: CSVDGGNYGYTF; cdr3_nt: TGCAGCGTTGACGGGGGTAACTATGGCTACACCTTC
v_call: TRBV19; j_call: TRBJ2-7; d_call: .; clone_size: .; cdr3_aa: CASSITSSYEQYF; cdr3_nt: TGTGCCAGTAGTATAACCAGCTCCTACGAGCAGTACTTC
v_call: TRBV7-2; j_call: TRBJ1-4; d_call: .; clone_size: .; cdr3_aa: CASSQFGRTTNEKLFF; cdr3_nt: TGTGCCAGCAGCCAATTCGGACGGACAACTAATGAAAAACTGTTTTTT
v_call: TRBV6-6; j_call: TRBJ1-5; d_call: .; clone_size: few; cdr3_aa: CASSYRRDSNQPQHF; cdr3_nt: TGTGCCAGCAGTTATAGGCGGGATAGCAATCAGCCCCAGCATTTT
v_call: TRBV24-1; j_call: TRBJ2-2; d_call: .; clone_size: .; cdr3_aa: CATSDFIRARTGELFF; cdr3_nt: TGTGCCACCAGTGATTTCATTCGGGCACGAACCGGGGAGCTGTTTTTT
v_call: TRBV5-1; j_call: TRBJ2-1; d_call: .; clone_size: few; cdr3_aa: CASSLEGIPYEQFF; cdr3_nt: TGCGCCAGCAGCTTGGAGGGGATCCCGTATGAGCAGTTCTTC
v_call: TRBV28; j_call: TRBJ1-1; d_call: TRBD1; clone_size: few; cdr3_aa: CASRGDRGITEAFF; cdr3_nt: TGTGCCAGCAGGGGGGACAGGGGAATCACTGAAGCTTTCTTT
v_call: TRBV7-2; j_call: TRBJ2-7; d_call: TRBD2; clone_size: once; cdr3_aa: CASSLILLAGGYEQYF; cdr3_nt: TGTGCCAGCAGCTTAATCCTCCTAGCGGGAGGTTACGAGCAGTACTTC
v_call: TRBV7-9; j_call: TRBJ1-2; d_call: TRBD1; clone_size: few; cdr3_aa: CASSLDGTGGGYGYTF; cdr3_nt: TGTGCCAGCAGCTTGGACGGGACAGGGGGCGGTTATGGCTACACCTTC
v_call: TRBV20-1; j_call: TRBJ2-7; d_call: TRBD1; clone_size: many; cdr3_aa: CSAATGGAYEQYF; cdr3_nt: TGCAGTGCTGCGACAGGGGGGGCCTACGAGCAGTACTTC